A selection of T cell receptor beta chains follows, all from one sample in a study of CD8 T cells in ankylosing spondylitis. TCRdb processed the 5' RACE reads anew with MiXCR; each CDR3 protein has one entry. The sample has approximately 340,000 distinct CDR3 sequences; roughly 15% are singletons. The sequencing input was blood, either unsorted or a sorted T cell fraction (not recorded which). Every receptor here comes from a male donor with ankylosing spondylitis or in good health (not recorded which). Each CDR3 is given with its conserved first and last residue. D genes are given only for firm matches. Clone size is given for some rows only: seen once, a few or many times, or a class if the clone is expanded.

J gene	D gene	V gene	clone size	CDR3 protein	CDR3 DNA
TRBJ2-1	TRBD1	TRBV6-1	.	CASSEGGTDRSYNEQFF	TGTGCCAGCAGTGAAGGGGGGACAGATCGCTCCTACAATGAGCAGTTCTTC
TRBJ2-7	TRBD1	TRBV20-1	many	CSAGTGPNEQYF	TGCAGTGCTGGGACAGGCCCTAACGAGCAGTACTTC
TRBJ2-1	TRBD2	TRBV20-1	few	CSAHGGSYNEQFF	TGCAGTGCTCATGGCGGGAGCTACAATGAGCAGTTCTTC
TRBJ1-1	TRBD1	TRBV12-3/TRBV12-4	few	CASRRGGLGTEAFF	TGTGCCAGCAGAAGAGGGGGCCTTGGGACTGAAGCTTTCTTT
TRBJ2-7	.	TRBV7-2	few	CASSSNAGTYEQYF	TGTGCCAGCAGCTCCAACGCCGGCACCTACGAGCAGTACTTC
TRBJ2-1	.	TRBV4-1	few	CASSQRTVAYNEQFF	TGCGCCAGCAGCCAGCGGACAGTCGCCTACAATGAGCAGTTCTTC
TRBJ1-5	.	TRBV6-2/TRBV6-3	few	CASSGSESYSNQPQHF	TGTGCCAGCTCAGGGTCCGAAAGCTATAGCAATCAGCCCCAGCATTTT
TRBJ2-7	.	TRBV13	.	CASSLEHSYEQYF	TGTGCCAGCAGCTTAGAACACTCCTACGAGCAGTACTTC
TRBJ2-6	.	TRBV6-1	.	CASSERGAPLSGANVLTF	TGTGCCAGCAGTGAAAGGGGGGCCCCCCTCTCTGGGGCCAACGTCCTGACTTTC
TRBJ2-5	TRBD2	TRBV6-1	.	CASSAPLLAGSGAQYF	TGTGCCAGCAGTGCACCCTTACTAGCGGGGTCTGGGGCCCAGTACTTC
TRBJ2-2	TRBD2	TRBV4-1	.	CASSRLAGTHTGELFF	TGCGCCAGCAGCCGACTAGCGGGGACCCACACCGGGGAGCTGTTTTTT
TRBJ2-6	.	TRBV29-1	few	CSVDTGGANVLTF	TGCAGCGTTGACACCGGAGGGGCCAACGTCCTGACTTTC
TRBJ2-1	TRBD2	TRBV5-1	.	CASSPGLAAEDEQFF	TGCGCCAGCAGCCCGGGACTAGCGGCTGAAGATGAGCAGTTCTTC
TRBJ1-1	TRBD1	TRBV18	few	CASSLGTGSVARYEAFF	TGTGCCAGCTCACTGGGGACAGGATCCGTCGCACGGTATGAAGCTTTCTTT